This T cell receptor beta chain emerged from a study of CD8 T cells in Susac syndrome. Study background: Patients with Susac syndrome were therapy-naive, on corticosteroids, or on intravenous immunoglobulin alone at the time that blood was drawn.

The RNA input was about 0.5 to 1 ug, and it was reverse transcribed with random hexamers. TCRdb fed the immunoSEQ multiplex PCR reads into MiXCR, producing one record per CDR3 protein. The data contain some 210,000 distinct CDR3 sequences, 94% of them singletons. The CDR3 extends over 14 amino acids. V trimming: 5 bases; J trimming: 4 bases; junction bases outside the gene matches: 7. Germline assignment: CDR1 DFQATT and CDR2 SNEGSKA (reference sequence). The TCR comes from a human donor with Susac syndrome. The specimen sequenced was CD4+ T cells from PBMCs. This rearrangement joins TRBV20-1 to TRBJ1-4, with 7 bases aligning to TRBD1. CDR3 protein: CSAGTGTVNEKLFF. The DNA of the CDR3 is TGCAGTGCTGGAACCGGGACAGTTAATGAAAAACTGTTTTTT.